The present T cell receptor beta chain was sequenced within a study of Ad26.COV2.S vaccination and SARS-CoV-2 variants. Study context: Recipients of Ad26.COV2.S got it intramuscularly, once or twice 56 days apart.

Looked up from germline, CDR1 is SGHRS and CDR2 is YFSETQ. V was pared by 7 bases and J by 0 bases, with 10 bases between. The CDR3 length is 13 residues. Regarding the study as a whole: Total responses of T cells may have been underestimated by the analyses of TCR breadth and depth. Spike-specific TCR breadth ran higher among vaccine recipients than placebo recipients.

Profiling relied on immunoSEQ multiplex PCR, and the TCRdb table lists in-frame clones only, not all of them. The data contain about 350,000 clones, around 89% of them singletons. Comment on this clone: The antigen is unknown.

Treatment reported: roughly 19 received Ad26.COV2.S at low or high dose, single or two shots; 5 received placebo; per-sample allocation not given. All samples were drawn on day 63, counting from the first vaccine or placebo injection. This material consisted of peripheral blood, taken in a trial of Ad26.COV2.S vaccine versus placebo. The V and J genes are TRBV5-1 and TRBJ1-1; D gene unclear. The clonotype originates from a person between 18 and 65 years old who received the Ad26.COV2.S COVID-19 vaccine or a placebo. CDR3 coding DNA: TGCGCCAGCCGGAGACAAATGAACACTGAAGCTTTCTTT. Translating gives CASRRQMNTEAFF.